This passage covers 9 T cell receptor beta chains from one sample sequenced in a study of CD8 T cells in Susac syndrome. The authors reverse transcribed 0.5 to 1 ug RNA with random hexamers. MiXCR, applied by TCRdb to the immunoSEQ multiplex PCR reads, yields one record per CDR3 protein. The sample has around 190,000 distinct CDR3 sequences, 90% to 95% seen once. Material: CD4+ T cells from PBMCs. Source of these receptors: a human donor with Susac syndrome.

The gene calls are TRBV7-2 and TRBJ2-5, with 11 bases lining up with TRBD2. The CDR3 contains 15 residues. Per germline, CDR1 SGHTA and CDR2 FQGNSA. V dropped 1 base and J dropped 7; count of bases not matched to a gene: 5. Here the CDR3 reads CASSLGLAGPGTQYF. CDR3 DNA sequence: TGTGCCAGCAGCTTAGGACTAGCGGGGCCAGGGACCCAGTACTTC. Using reference TRBV7-2 and TRBJ2-5 for the parts outside the CDR3, the full variable domain is GAGVSQSPSNKVTEKGKDVELRCDPISGHTALYWYRQSLGQGLEFLIYFQGNSAPDKSGLPSDRFSAERTGGSVSTLTIQRTQQEDSAVYLCASSLGLAGPGTQYFGPGTRLLVL.

The sample holds a few counts of this clonotype. This chain uses TRBV7-2 with TRBJ2-5, with TRBD1 matching 7 bases. Germline V gene data show CDR1 as SGHTA and CDR2 as FQGNSA. V lost 6 bases, J lost 2 bases, and 3 bases stayed unmatched. This CDR3 contains 13 residues. DNA for the CDR3: TGTGCCAGCAGGGGACAGATACAAGAGACCCAGTACTTC. Translated: CASRGQIQETQYF. Filled out from reference TRBV7-2 and TRBJ2-5, the complete variable domain reads GAGVSQSPSNKVTEKGKDVELRCDPISGHTALYWYRQSLGQGLEFLIYFQGNSAPDKSGLPSDRFSAERTGGSVSTLTIQRTQQEDSAVYLCASRGQIQETQYFGPGTRLLVL.

This chain uses TRBV12-3 or TRBV12-4 with TRBJ1-5; D not certain. This CDR3 has 15 amino acids. V lost 3 bases to trimming and J lost 3 bases, with 12 bases between them. CDR3 bases: TGTGCCAGCAGTTTTAAGGCCAACAACAATCAGCCCCAGCATTTT. It encodes CASSFKANNNQPQHF.

This clonotype was picked up one time. The chain couples TRBV15 to TRBJ2-5, with D perhaps being TRBD1 or TRBD2 (6 bases each). The CDR3 spans 15 residues. Germline CDR1 is LNHNV and CDR2 is YYDKDF (reference sequence). V was trimmed by 3 bases and J by 5 bases, leaving 16 bases between them. DNA of the CDR3: TGTGCCACCAGCAGCCCGGTTCGGGGGCCCGAGACCCAGTACTTC. Translating gives CATSSPVRGPETQYF.

The CDR3 is CASSLTRGGPSTDTQYF. CDR3 nucleotides: TGTGCCAGCAGCTTAACTCGCGGGGGACCTAGCACAGATACGCAGTATTTT. The gene calls are TRBV7-3 and TRBJ2-3, with TRBD2 matching 7 bases. This CDR3 spans 17 amino acids. The ends lost 0 bases at V and 0 bases at J; junction bases unmatched: 6. Germline CDR1 and CDR2: SGHTA and FQGTGA.

This clonotype was seen only once. The chain uses TRBV12-3 or TRBV12-4 and TRBJ1-4, with a possible D match to TRBD1 (5 bases). The CDR3 length is 14 residues. Trimming left V 8 bases short and J 8 bases short, with 18 bases between. DNA for the CDR3: TGTGCCAGCGGTACCCTTGGGGGTTACGAAAAACTGTTTTTT. Translated: CASGTLGGYEKLFF.

V gene TRBV29-1 combines with J gene TRBJ1-1, with TRBD1 identical over 8 bases. The CDR3 runs to 16 residues. The germline V gene has CDR1 SQVTM and CDR2 ANQGSEA. V was clipped by 4 bases and J by 2 bases; unmatched bases: 12. CDR3 residues: CSVAGQGGTKNTEAFF. The CDR3 region has the DNA TGCAGCGTTGCCGGACAGGGAGGGACCAAAAACACTGAAGCTTTCTTT.

This chain links TRBV24-1 with TRBJ2-5, with TRBD1 identical over 10 bases. Germline V lookup: CDR1 KGHDR, CDR2 SFDVKD. J gave up 3 bases and V 4 bases, and 4 bases lay outside the gene matches. This CDR3 spans 15 amino acids. CDR3 DNA sequence: TGTGCCACCAGTGAACCGGGACAGGGGAAAGAGACCCAGTACTTC. This encodes CATSEPGQGKETQYF.

J is TRBJ2-3 and V is TRBV5-4; D tentatively reads TRBD1 or TRBD2 (5 bases each). V was cut by 0 bases and J by 6 bases, with 14 bases left in between. The CDR3 has 15 amino acids. Looked up from germline, CDR1 is SGHNT and CDR2 is YYREEE (reference sequence). This chain's CDR3 is CASSLAGLAGDTQYF. The CDR3 coding sequence is TGTGCCAGCAGCTTGGCCGGTCTAGCAGGGGATACGCAGTATTTT.